This T cell receptor (beta chain) stems from a study of neurological immune-mediated disorders. Findings and limits, study-wide: None of the CDR3 amino acid sequences found in expanded clones was shared across subjects. This suggests that the TCR-beta repertoires were private in all groups. Multiple sclerosis, the disease with the least TCR clonal expansion, fell below healthy controls, whereas HTLV-1-associated myelopathy showed the most.

For this clonotype: The antigen is unknown.

Time point denoted: technical triplicate 3. Unsorted libraries were derived from 2 million PBMCs stored at -80 C. The cDNA was synthesized by 5'RACE incorporating 10-nucleotide random UMIs. A single record per CDR3 protein comes from TCRdb applying MiXCR to the 5' RACE reads. The sample carries tens of thousands of distinct CDR3 sequences, roughly a fifth recorded once. This clonotype was sampled from a man aged 55 to 70 with HTLV-1-associated myelopathy (HAM/TSP). Sample: PBMCs.

The CDR3 DNA is TGTGCCAGCAGCTTGGCCGATGGGACAGGAGCTTTCTTT. It codes for CASSLADGTGAFF. The chain is built from TRBV11-3 and TRBJ1-1, with TRBD1 identical over 8 bases. The CDR3 covers 13 residues. CDR1 is SGHNT, CDR2 YENEEA, per germline. The V and J ends lost 3 bases and 10 bases, in that order; junction bases with no gene match: 7.